This TCR beta chain was sequenced during a study of CD8 T cells in Susac syndrome. Notes on the study in general: The number of individuals included in the study's TCR sequencing and HLA analysis was acknowledged as relatively small.

Regarding this clonotype: Its matching antigen is unknown.

The CDR3 consists of 15 residues. Trimming removed 3 bases from V and 3 bases from J, with 15 bases in between. The germline V gene encodes CDR1 DFQATT and CDR2 SNEGSKA (reference sequence). High-throughput TCR beta sequencing covered peripheral CD8+ and CD4+ T cells. Negative isolation was applied to CD8+ and CD4+ T cells, and FACS enrichment was applied to TEMRA cells. Random hexamers were used to reverse transcribe the RNA input (about 0.45 to 1 ug). The CDR3 of TCR beta was amplified by immunoSEQ multiplex PCR across 54 Vbeta and 13 Jbeta. MiXCR was run by TCRdb on the immunoSEQ multiplex PCR reads, yielding one entry per CDR3 protein. The sample shows about 180,000 distinct CDR3 sequences, around 95% of them seen only once.

This clonotype originated in a human donor with multiple sclerosis. Material for sequencing was CD8+ T cells from PBMCs. This rearrangement joins TRBV20-1 to TRBJ2-1; D is undetermined. CDR3 bases: TGCAGTGCTAGTTTCGCATTCTGGGGCTACAATGAGCAGTTCTTC. It specifies CSASFAFWGYNEQFF.